This T cell receptor beta chain was identified during a study of identical twins. TCRdb recomputed calls from the 5' RACE reads with MiXCR, one row per CDR3 protein. This table has 640,000 or so distinct CDR3 sequences, roughly 6.2% appearing once. This CDR3 has 10 residues. Deletions cut 10 bases from V and 3 bases from J, with 4 bases between. Germline V CDR1 and CDR2: MNHEY, SMNVEV (reference sequence). The TCR originated in a man younger than 35 in good health. The chain employs TRBV27 and TRBJ1-5; D is ambiguous. The sample comprised naive T cells sorted from blood. In nucleotides, the CDR3 is TGTGCCATCTTCAATCAGCCCCAGCATTTT. Protein product: CAIFNQPQHF.